This is a list of T cell receptor beta chains from one sample in a study of T cell responses to AZD1222 COVID-19 vaccine. TCRdb keeps only in-frame clones here, not all; method: immunoSEQ multiplex PCR. The table has over 100,000 clones, approximately 90% seen once. Here the sequenced sample was peripheral blood, taken on day 0 of AZD1222 vaccination. The receptors here all came from an adult in good health. The CDR3 runs from the conserved cysteine through the conserved F or W. Fields, in order: clone size, V gene, J gene, D gene, CDR3 protein, CDR3 DNA. A D gene is named only where the DNA matches it firmly. The size entry is marked missing in some rows and otherwise reads once, few, many or a size class.

>.|TRBV6-5|TRBJ1-3|.
CASSFDLGGNTIYF
TGTGCCAGCAGTTTCGATCTAGGGGGAAACACCATATATTTT
>.|TRBV6-2/TRBV6-3|TRBJ1-2|.
CASSYGGLDGYTF
TGTGCCAGCAGTTACGGGGGGCTTGATGGCTACACCTTC
>.|TRBV10-3|TRBJ1-5|TRBD1
CAISESGGRNQPQHF
TGTGCCATCAGTGAATCAGGGGGTAGGAATCAGCCCCAGCATTTT
>once|TRBV28|TRBJ2-7|TRBD2
CASSLPGLAVYEQYF
TGTGCCAGCAGTTTACCAGGACTAGCTGTCTACGAGCAGTACTTC
>.|TRBV27|TRBJ1-2|.
CASSWGISGGYTF
TGTGCCAGCAGTTGGGGCATTTCGGGTGGCTACACCTTC
>.|TRBV5-6|TRBJ2-3|.
CASSSRKGTQYF
TGTGCCAGCAGCTCCAGAAAGGGTACGCAGTATTTT
>.|TRBV6-5|TRBJ1-4|TRBD1
CASSYSTGNEKLFF
TGTGCCAGCAGTTACTCGACAGGGAATGAAAAACTGTTTTTT
>.|TRBV11-2|TRBJ1-1|TRBD1
CASSPRTGGRVNTEAFF
TGTGCCAGCAGCCCCCGGACAGGGGGCAGGGTGAACACTGAAGCTTTCTTT
>.|TRBV18|TRBJ2-7|.
CASSPPGTYEQYF
TGTGCCAGCTCACCACCGGGAACCTACGAGCAGTACTTC
>.|TRBV5-4|TRBJ1-2|TRBD1
CASSPVGQGSGYTF
TGTGCCAGCAGCCCCGTGGGACAGGGAAGCGGCTACACCTTC
>.|TRBV2|TRBJ2-7|.
CASRGTKSSYEQYF
TGTGCCAGCAGAGGGACAAAGAGCTCCTACGAGCAGTACTTC
>.|TRBV4-3|TRBJ1-4|.
CASSQEGGVGKLFF
TGCGCCAGCAGCCAAGAAGGGGGGGTAGGAAAACTGTTTTTT
>.|TRBV2|TRBJ2-7|.
CATQRGSSYEQYF
TGTGCCACTCAAAGGGGCAGCTCCTACGAGCAGTACTTC
>.|TRBV9|TRBJ2-2|TRBD2
CASSPTSGVNTGELFF
TGTGCCAGCAGCCCTACTAGCGGGGTGAACACCGGGGAGCTGTTTTTT
>.|TRBV6-5|TRBJ1-3|.
CASSYQGIRGNTIYF
TGTGCCAGCAGTTACCAGGGGATCCGAGGAAACACCATATATTTT
>once|TRBV14|TRBJ1-2|.
CASSLIGGNPTLRGYTF
TGTGCCAGCAGCCTCATCGGGGGAAATCCTACTTTGCGTGGCTACACCTTC
>.|TRBV4-3|TRBJ1-6|TRBD1
CASSLTGEYAPLHF
TGCGCCAGCAGCCTAACAGGGGAGTACGCACCCCTCCACTTT
>.|TRBV28|TRBJ1-2|.
CASSLAWGPNYGYTF
TGTGCCAGCAGTTTGGCTTGGGGGCCTAACTATGGCTACACCTTC
>.|TRBV10-1|TRBJ2-2|TRBD2
CASPSPIAGGPNTGELFF
TGCGCCAGTCCCTCCCCTATAGCGGGGGGCCCCAACACCGGGGAGCTGTTTTTT
>large|TRBV14|TRBJ2-7|.
CASSLFTPVGAFYEQYF
TGTGCCAGCAGCCTTTTTACACCGGTCGGGGCTTTCTACGAGCAGTACTTC
>.|TRBV10-3|TRBJ1-1|TRBD1
CAIRQGLRTEAFF
TGTGCCATCCGACAGGGGCTGCGCACTGAAGCTTTCTTT
>few|TRBV4-3|TRBJ2-3|.
CASSSLGTSAPDTQYF
TGCGCCAGCAGTTCTCTAGGAACCTCTGCCCCAGATACGCAGTATTTT
>once|TRBV30|TRBJ2-7|.
CACQVIGYEQYF
TGTGCCTGCCAAGTGATAGGCTACGAGCAGTACTTC
>.|TRBV5-6|TRBJ1-2|TRBD1
CASISGDRANYGYTF
TGTGCCAGCATCTCTGGGGACAGGGCTAACTATGGCTACACCTTC
>.|TRBV30|TRBJ2-3|.
CAWSVMWGSTDTQYF
TGTGCCTGGAGTGTTATGTGGGGAAGCACAGATACGCAGTATTTT
>.|TRBV7-2|TRBJ1-2|.
CASSLGGGLYGYTF
TGTGCCAGCAGCTTAGGGGGGGGCCTCTATGGCTACACCTTC
>.|TRBV11-1|TRBJ1-6|.
CASSPTLNSPLHF
TGTGCCAGCAGCCCGACCCTCAATTCACCCCTCCACTTT
>.|TRBV6-5|TRBJ2-5|.
CASSYSITQGETQYF
TGTGCCAGCAGTTACTCAATTACCCAGGGTGAGACCCAGTACTTC
>few|TRBV3-1/TRBV3-2|TRBJ1-5|.
CASSQVGYQPQHF
TGTGCCAGCAGCCAAGTAGGATATCAGCCCCAGCATTTT
>.|TRBV9|TRBJ1-6|.
CASSVPGPHNSPLHF
TGTGCCAGCAGCGTTCCGGGACCTCATAATTCACCCCTCCACTTT
>once|TRBV2|TRBJ2-3|TRBD2
CAGSEGLRTYTDTQYF
TGTGCCGGCAGTGAGGGACTACGAACCTACACAGATACGCAGTATTTT
>once|TRBV7-2|TRBJ1-5|TRBD1
CASSLDRGGQPQHF
TGTGCCAGCAGCTTAGACAGGGGTGGGCAGCCCCAGCATTTT
>.|TRBV10-3|TRBJ2-3|TRBD2
CAISESRAGGPDTQYF
TGTGCCATCAGTGAGTCGAGAGCGGGGGGGCCAGATACGCAGTATTTT
>.|TRBV14|TRBJ1-2|.
CASSSTLLTGYTF
TGTGCCAGCAGTAGTACACTTCTGACTGGCTACACCTTC
>.|TRBV28|TRBJ1-4|TRBD1
CASSPPRGRDEKLFF
TGTGCCAGCAGTCCTCCGAGGGGGCGGGATGAAAAACTGTTTTTT
>.|TRBV15|TRBJ2-7|.
CATSRDKFSYEQYF
TGTGCCACCAGCAGAGATAAATTCTCCTACGAGCAGTACTTC
>few|TRBV3-1/TRBV3-2|TRBJ2-7|TRBD2
CASSQSPGGRYEQYF
TGTGCCAGCAGCCAATCCCCGGGGGGGCGTTACGAGCAGTACTTC
>few|TRBV5-4|TRBJ1-2|.
CASSTGRNLGYTF
TGTGCCAGCAGCACGGGACGGAATCTGGGCTACACCTTC
>once|TRBV14|TRBJ2-7|TRBD1
CASSIRQGAGQYF
TGTGCCAGCAGCATACGACAGGGGGCTGGGCAGTACTTC
>.|TRBV19|TRBJ1-1|.
CASSIKSKGTNTEAFF
TGTGCCAGTAGTATTAAGTCGAAGGGGACGAACACTGAAGCTTTCTTT
>.|TRBV7-8|TRBJ1-1|TRBD1
CASSLGTGGNTEAFF
TGTGCCAGCAGCTTAGGGACAGGCGGGAACACTGAAGCTTTCTTT